This is a list of T cell receptor beta chains from one sample in a study of identical twins. TCRdb analysed the 5' RACE reads with MiXCR anew, one entry per CDR3 protein. The sample holds hundreds of thousands of distinct CDR3 sequences; approximately 20% are singletons and the top ten take 0.4% to 0.6%. The sample was also reused in another study, on yellow fever vaccine responses in identical twins.

The sample consisted of CD4+ T cells sorted from blood. Source of these receptors: a woman aged 18-29 years in good health. Both conserved end residues are part of each CDR3. The D gene is left open where the match is weak. A clone size is listed for some rows: how often the clone was seen (once, few, many), or a class if it is expanded.

J: TRBJ1-4
D: .
length: 14
size: .
V: TRBV5-1
DNA: TGCGCCAGCAGCCCCCGGCCAGGGAGCGAAAAACTGTTTTTT
CDR3: CASSPRPGSEKLFF

J: TRBJ2-2
D: TRBD2
length: 16
size: .
V: TRBV29-1
DNA: TGCAGCGTTGAAGGTCCCCCGGGACTAGCGGGGTCCCTACCGTTTTTT
CDR3: CSVEGPPGLAGSLPFF

J: TRBJ1-1
D: .
length: 13
size: .
V: TRBV12-3/TRBV12-4
DNA: TGTGCCAGCAGTTTCGGGCCGAACACTGAAGCTTTCTTT
CDR3: CASSFGPNTEAFF

J: TRBJ2-5
D: .
length: 16
size: .
V: TRBV14
DNA: TGTGCCAGCAGCCAAGATCTCGGGCGGCTGCGAGAGACCCAGTACTTC
CDR3: CASSQDLGRLRETQYF

J: TRBJ2-1
D: TRBD2
length: 17
size: .
V: TRBV7-2
DNA: TGTGCCAGCAGCCTAAGCGACGGACTAGCGGGAGAGGGTGAGCAGTTCTTC
CDR3: CASSLSDGLAGEGEQFF

J: TRBJ1-4
D: .
length: 13
size: .
V: TRBV6-1
DNA: TGTGCCAGCAGGAGGGGTGCTAATGAAAAACTGTTTTTT
CDR3: CASRRGANEKLFF

J: TRBJ2-6
D: .
length: 15
size: .
V: TRBV28
DNA: TGTGCCAGCAGTTCTGCGAGCTCTGGGGCCAACGTCCTGACTTTC
CDR3: CASSSASSGANVLTF

J: TRBJ1-6
D: .
length: 14
size: few
V: TRBV20-1
DNA: TGCAGTGCTAGTTCCGAGTCCTATAATTCACCCCTCCACTTT
CDR3: CSASSESYNSPLHF

J: TRBJ1-5
D: .
length: 14
size: .
V: TRBV10-3
DNA: TGTGCCATCTCTGGTAGGGTGGGCAATCAGCCCCAGCATTTT
CDR3: CAISGRVGNQPQHF

J: TRBJ2-1
D: .
length: 12
size: .
V: TRBV7-9
DNA: TGTGCCAGCAGCTCCCAGTCCTTTGAGCAGTTCTTC
CDR3: CASSSQSFEQFF

J: TRBJ1-6
D: .
length: 14
size: .
V: TRBV5-1
DNA: TGCGCCAGCAGCTGGGGGGGAAAGGATTCACCCCTCCACTTT
CDR3: CASSWGGKDSPLHF

J: TRBJ2-3
D: TRBD2
length: 15
size: .
V: TRBV6-1
DNA: TGTGCCAGCAGTCAAGTAGCGGGAGCCACAGATACGCAGTATTTT
CDR3: CASSQVAGATDTQYF

J: TRBJ2-5
D: .
length: 14
size: many
V: TRBV5-1
DNA: TGCGCCAGCAGCTTGGCGAGGGGCCAAGAGACCCAGTACTTC
CDR3: CASSLARGQETQYF

J: TRBJ1-2
D: .
length: 15
size: few
V: TRBV20-1
DNA: TGCAGTGCTAGAGCGCTTGGGGGATTAATTTATGGCTACACCTTC
CDR3: CSARALGGLIYGYTF

J: TRBJ2-5
D: TRBD1
length: 15
size: .
V: TRBV20-1
DNA: TGCAGTGCTAGAGCCCCCATGGGACAGCAAGAGACCCAGTACTTC
CDR3: CSARAPMGQQETQYF

J: TRBJ2-2
D: .
length: 12
size: few
V: TRBV7-3
DNA: TGTGCCAGCGGCCTAGGGGCCGGGGAGCTGTTTTTT
CDR3: CASGLGAGELFF

J: TRBJ2-2
D: TRBD1
length: 16
size: .
V: TRBV20-1
DNA: TGCTGTGCTAGAGATTGGACAGGGGGAGGCCCCGGGGAGCTGTTTTTT
CDR3: CCARDWTGGGPGELFF

J: TRBJ1-3
D: .
length: 16
size: .
V: TRBV12-3/TRBV12-4
DNA: TGTGCCAGCAGTTTTGGAGGGACGCGGGGTGGAAACACCATATATTTT
CDR3: CASSFGGTRGGNTIYF

J: TRBJ2-3
D: TRBD1
length: 17
size: .
V: TRBV5-4
DNA: TGTGCCAGCAGCCAATCCACAGGGACAGGGGGCTTGGATACGCAGTATTTT
CDR3: CASSQSTGTGGLDTQYF

J: TRBJ2-1
D: .
length: 12
size: once
V: TRBV5-1
DNA: TGCGCCAGCAGCTTGACTTCGACGGAGCAGTTCTTC
CDR3: CASSLTSTEQFF